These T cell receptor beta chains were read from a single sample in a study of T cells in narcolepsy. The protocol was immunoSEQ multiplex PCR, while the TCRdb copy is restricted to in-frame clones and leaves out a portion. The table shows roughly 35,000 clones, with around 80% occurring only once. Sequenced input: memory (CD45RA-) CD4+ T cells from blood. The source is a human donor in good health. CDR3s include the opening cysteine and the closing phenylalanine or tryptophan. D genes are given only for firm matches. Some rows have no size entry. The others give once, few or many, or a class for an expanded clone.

CDR3 DNA: TGTGCCAGCAGCAACACAGGCTTCTCTGGGGCCAACGTCCTGACTTTC
CDR3 protein: CASSNTGFSGANVLTF
clone size: .
V gene: TRBV28
D gene: .
J gene: TRBJ2-6

CDR3 DNA: TGTGCCAGCAGCCAAGCTCGGGGGGCGAGTGAGCAGTTCTTC
CDR3 protein: CASSQARGASEQFF
clone size: .
V gene: TRBV4-2
D gene: .
J gene: TRBJ2-1

CDR3 DNA: TGTGCCAGCAGCTCCGGGACTAGAGGGAACACCGGGGAGCTGTTTTTT
CDR3 protein: CASSSGTRGNTGELFF
clone size: .
V gene: TRBV11-3
D gene: TRBD2
J gene: TRBJ2-2

CDR3 DNA: TGTGCCACCCGCGGCCTAGCGGCCTACAATGAGCAGTTCTTC
CDR3 protein: CATRGLAAYNEQFF
clone size: .
V gene: TRBV15
D gene: TRBD2
J gene: TRBJ2-1

CDR3 DNA: TGTGCCAGTAGCTACCGGACTAGCGGAACCTACGAGCAGTACTTC
CDR3 protein: CASSYRTSGTYEQYF
clone size: .
V gene: TRBV19
D gene: TRBD2
J gene: TRBJ2-7

CDR3 DNA: TGCGCCAGCAGCTTTGGAGATACCCGGTCCTACGAGCAGTACTTC
CDR3 protein: CASSFGDTRSYEQYF
clone size: .
V gene: TRBV5-1
D gene: .
J gene: TRBJ2-7

CDR3 DNA: TGTGCCAGCAGTCCTCCCCCGGACCGACCGGGCTACACCTTC
CDR3 protein: CASSPPPDRPGYTF
clone size: .
V gene: TRBV28
D gene: .
J gene: TRBJ1-2

CDR3 DNA: TGTGCCAGTAGTATGGGGGTGTGGGGGGCTGGGAACACTGAAGCTTTCTTT
CDR3 protein: CASSMGVWGAGNTEAFF
clone size: .
V gene: TRBV19
D gene: .
J gene: TRBJ1-1

CDR3 DNA: TGTCACTCTGGGTTGGGAAACACCATATATTTT
CDR3 protein: CHSGLGNTIYF
clone size: .
V gene: TRBV7-2
D gene: .
J gene: TRBJ1-3

CDR3 DNA: TGTGCCACCAGCAGGAGGGGGGTTATTGAAAAACTGTTTTTT
CDR3 protein: CATSRRGVIEKLFF
clone size: .
V gene: TRBV15
D gene: .
J gene: TRBJ1-4

CDR3 DNA: TGTGCCAGCAGAGTAGCTAGGAACACCGGGGAGCTGTTTTTT
CDR3 protein: CASRVARNTGELFF
clone size: once
V gene: TRBV2
D gene: .
J gene: TRBJ2-2

CDR3 DNA: TGCGCCAGCAGCTTGGCGGTCGACTCCTACGAGCAGTACTTC
CDR3 protein: CASSLAVDSYEQYF
clone size: few
V gene: TRBV5-1
D gene: .
J gene: TRBJ2-7

CDR3 DNA: TGTGCCAGCAGCCCCCACCGGAGCTCCTACAATGAGCAGTTCTTC
CDR3 protein: CASSPHRSSYNEQFF
clone size: .
V gene: TRBV9
D gene: .
J gene: TRBJ2-1

CDR3 DNA: TGTGCCAGTAGTATTAAGTACTCGCCGGTTGGGGAGCAGTTCTTC
CDR3 protein: CASSIKYSPVGEQFF
clone size: .
V gene: TRBV19
D gene: .
J gene: TRBJ2-1

CDR3 DNA: TGCGCCAGCAGCTTGGAACGGGGGGTCCAAGAGACCCAGTACTTC
CDR3 protein: CASSLERGVQETQYF
clone size: .
V gene: TRBV5-1
D gene: TRBD2
J gene: TRBJ2-5

CDR3 DNA: TGTGCCAGCAGCGACCCTAGGGTGGGGGAGACCCAGTACTTC
CDR3 protein: CASSDPRVGETQYF
clone size: .
V gene: TRBV7-3
D gene: .
J gene: TRBJ2-5

CDR3 DNA: TGCGCCAGCCGCCGAGAACTAGCTTACGAGCAGTACTTC
CDR3 protein: CASRRELAYEQYF
clone size: .
V gene: TRBV5-1
D gene: .
J gene: TRBJ2-7

CDR3 DNA: TGTGCCAGCAGCTTCGGGAGGGTTGATGAGCAGTTCTTC
CDR3 protein: CASSFGRVDEQFF
clone size: .
V gene: TRBV5-6
D gene: TRBD2
J gene: TRBJ2-1

CDR3 DNA: TGCGCCAGCAGCTTGGTGTGGGACAGGGGCATTGGGGCCAACGTCCTGACTTTC
CDR3 protein: CASSLVWDRGIGANVLTF
clone size: .
V gene: TRBV5-1
D gene: TRBD1
J gene: TRBJ2-6

CDR3 DNA: TGTGCCACCAGGGGGAGAGATTACGAGCAGTACTTC
CDR3 protein: CATRGRDYEQYF
clone size: .
V gene: TRBV15
D gene: .
J gene: TRBJ2-7

CDR3 DNA: TGTGCCATCAGTGAGTCGAGGCATATGGGGGAAAAACTGTTTTTT
CDR3 protein: CAISESRHMGEKLFF
clone size: .
V gene: TRBV10-3
D gene: .
J gene: TRBJ1-4

CDR3 DNA: TGTGCCAGCAGTTACGACCGTAAGAACACTGAAGCTTTCTTT
CDR3 protein: CASSYDRKNTEAFF
clone size: .
V gene: TRBV6-5
D gene: .
J gene: TRBJ1-1

CDR3 DNA: TGTGCCAGCAGCCCCCACGGCACCGGGCGCGCTGCCACTGAAGCTTTCTTT
CDR3 protein: CASSPHGTGRAATEAFF
clone size: .
V gene: TRBV9
D gene: .
J gene: TRBJ1-1

CDR3 DNA: TGTGCCAGCAGTGAAGGGGGGGCCGGCAATCAGCCCCAGCATTTT
CDR3 protein: CASSEGGAGNQPQHF
clone size: .
V gene: TRBV6-1
D gene: .
J gene: TRBJ1-5

CDR3 DNA: TGCAGCGGTCAGGGGGGGCCAAGGAGGAGGAATGAGCAGTTCTTC
CDR3 protein: CSGQGGPRRRNEQFF
clone size: .
V gene: TRBV29-1
D gene: .
J gene: TRBJ2-1

CDR3 DNA: TGTGCCAGCAGCGTAGAAGTGCTTTCCGAAAAACTGTTTTTT
CDR3 protein: CASSVEVLSEKLFF
clone size: .
V gene: TRBV9
D gene: .
J gene: TRBJ1-4

CDR3 DNA: TGCGCCAGCAGCCAAGATCTGCGGGGGGGACTTAGCACAGATACGCAGTATTTT
CDR3 protein: CASSQDLRGGLSTDTQYF
clone size: .
V gene: TRBV4-3
D gene: TRBD2
J gene: TRBJ2-3

CDR3 DNA: TGTGCCAGCAGCTTAAGAGGGGGATCGAACACCGGGGAGCTGTTTTTT
CDR3 protein: CASSLRGGSNTGELFF
clone size: .
V gene: TRBV7-6
D gene: .
J gene: TRBJ2-2

CDR3 DNA: TGTGCCACCAGCAGAGATACCGGGGAGGGAAAACTGTTTTTT
CDR3 protein: CATSRDTGEGKLFF
clone size: .
V gene: TRBV15
D gene: .
J gene: TRBJ1-4

CDR3 DNA: TGTGCCAGCAGAGAGCGGTATGCGTTGTCTGAAGCTTTCTTT
CDR3 protein: CASRERYALSEAFF
clone size: .
V gene: TRBV19
D gene: .
J gene: TRBJ1-1

CDR3 DNA: TGTGCCAGCAGTGAGCAGCAGGGGGTCGGTCAGCCCCAGCATTTT
CDR3 protein: CASSEQQGVGQPQHF
clone size: .
V gene: TRBV6-1
D gene: TRBD1
J gene: TRBJ1-5

CDR3 DNA: TGTGCTAGTGGTTTCCGGGCGGTACACAATGAGCAGTTCTTC
CDR3 protein: CASGFRAVHNEQFF
clone size: .
V gene: TRBV12-5
D gene: .
J gene: TRBJ2-1

CDR3 DNA: TGTGCCAGCGGTCCTGTGGCGGGAGGGCTCGAGCAGTACTTC
CDR3 protein: CASGPVAGGLEQYF
clone size: .
V gene: TRBV11-3
D gene: TRBD2
J gene: TRBJ2-7

CDR3 DNA: TGTGCCAGCAGTGATTTACCGGACCCCCTCTATCAGCCCCAGCATTTT
CDR3 protein: CASSDLPDPLYQPQHF
clone size: .
V gene: TRBV6-1
D gene: .
J gene: TRBJ1-5

CDR3 DNA: TGTGCCAGTAGTATAAGGGGCGAGCAGTACTTC
CDR3 protein: CASSIRGEQYF
clone size: .
V gene: TRBV19
D gene: .
J gene: TRBJ2-7

CDR3 DNA: TGTGCCAGCAGGCCCCTAGCGGGGATCTCCTACGAGCAGTACTTC
CDR3 protein: CASRPLAGISYEQYF
clone size: .
V gene: TRBV7-2
D gene: TRBD2
J gene: TRBJ2-7

CDR3 DNA: TGTGCCAGCAGCGTAGGACCCTATCAAGAGACCCAGTACTTC
CDR3 protein: CASSVGPYQETQYF
clone size: .
V gene: TRBV9
D gene: .
J gene: TRBJ2-5

CDR3 DNA: TGTGCCAGCAGCGTAGACCAGCGGGGGGTCGGGGAGCTGTTTTTT
CDR3 protein: CASSVDQRGVGELFF
clone size: .
V gene: TRBV9
D gene: TRBD2
J gene: TRBJ2-2

CDR3 DNA: TGCAGCGTTGTCTGGGGCAATCAGCCCCAGCATTTT
CDR3 protein: CSVVWGNQPQHF
clone size: .
V gene: TRBV29-1
D gene: .
J gene: TRBJ1-5

CDR3 DNA: TGTGCCAGTAATGGAGGGGGAGCATCGCCCTACGAGCAGTACTTC
CDR3 protein: CASNGGGASPYEQYF
clone size: .
V gene: TRBV19
D gene: .
J gene: TRBJ2-7

CDR3 DNA: TGTGCCAGCAGACCGACTCCGGGACTGGAAAACACTGAAGCTTTCTTT
CDR3 protein: CASRPTPGLENTEAFF
clone size: .
V gene: TRBV7-6
D gene: .
J gene: TRBJ1-1

CDR3 DNA: TGTGCCAGCAGTTATCGGACTAGCGGGAACACCGGGGAGCTGTTTTTT
CDR3 protein: CASSYRTSGNTGELFF
clone size: .
V gene: TRBV6-5
D gene: TRBD2
J gene: TRBJ2-2

CDR3 DNA: TGCAGCGCCGGATTGTACAATGAGCAGTTCTTC
CDR3 protein: CSAGLYNEQFF
clone size: .
V gene: TRBV29-1
D gene: .
J gene: TRBJ2-1

CDR3 DNA: TGTGCCAGCAGTCGAGGTTCTGGAAACACCATATATTTT
CDR3 protein: CASSRGSGNTIYF
clone size: .
V gene: TRBV6-6
D gene: .
J gene: TRBJ1-3

CDR3 DNA: TGTGCCAGCAGCTACCCCTACAGGGACCAATCCTACGAGCAGTACTTC
CDR3 protein: CASSYPYRDQSYEQYF
clone size: .
V gene: TRBV5-6
D gene: .
J gene: TRBJ2-7

CDR3 DNA: TGTGCCAGCAGTGAAATCGGTACGGGGCGAGGAACTGAAGCTTTCTTT
CDR3 protein: CASSEIGTGRGTEAFF
clone size: few
V gene: TRBV2
D gene: .
J gene: TRBJ1-1